A selection of T cell receptor beta chains follows, all from one sample in a study of chemoradiotherapy in HPV16-positive cancers. Clones were read by immunoSEQ multiplex PCR, and TCRdb kept only the in-frame ones, dropping some. The repertoire holds 14,000 or so clones, with just under 70% as singletons. This material was collected from a patient who underwent chemoradiotherapy. These TCRs come from a human donor with HPV-associated anogenital cancer. Both conserved end residues are part of each CDR3. Each record gives: J gene, D gene, CDR3 length, V gene, CDR3 protein. The D gene is left open where the match is weak.

j_call: TRBJ2-2
d_call: TRBD1
cdr3_length: 16
v_call: TRBV19
cdr3_aa: CATRTGGRVDTGELFF

j_call: TRBJ2-2
d_call: NA
cdr3_length: 15
v_call: TRBV30
cdr3_aa: CAGKPRRGEAGELFF

j_call: TRBJ2-7
d_call: NA
cdr3_length: 14
v_call: TRBV12-1
cdr3_aa: CASSSRTSSYEQYF

j_call: TRBJ2-7
d_call: TRBD2
cdr3_length: 15
v_call: TRBV6-5
cdr3_aa: CASSSAGGGAYEQYF

j_call: TRBJ2-7
d_call: NA
cdr3_length: 11
v_call: TRBV2
cdr3_aa: CASGAFSEQYF

j_call: TRBJ2-2
d_call: NA
cdr3_length: 13
v_call: TRBV7-2
cdr3_aa: CASSLAGAGELFF

j_call: TRBJ1-1
d_call: NA
cdr3_length: 15
v_call: TRBV5-1
cdr3_aa: CASSLVGSMNTEAFF

j_call: TRBJ1-4
d_call: TRBD1
cdr3_length: 15
v_call: TRBV19
cdr3_aa: CASSILGQGNEKLFF

j_call: TRBJ1-2
d_call: TRBD1
cdr3_length: 15
v_call: TRBV7-9
cdr3_aa: CASSDPTGLYYGYTF

j_call: TRBJ2-7
d_call: NA
cdr3_length: 11
v_call: TRBV27
cdr3_aa: CASSLGVEQYF

j_call: TRBJ2-2
d_call: NA
cdr3_length: 14
v_call: TRBV5-1
cdr3_aa: CASSLRSGTGELFF

j_call: TRBJ1-2
d_call: NA
cdr3_length: 15
v_call: TRBV30
cdr3_aa: CAWSVTGKGHYGYTF

j_call: TRBJ1-2
d_call: NA
cdr3_length: 13
v_call: TRBV6-6
cdr3_aa: CASSGGRGYGYTF

j_call: TRBJ1-2
d_call: TRBD1
cdr3_length: 14
v_call: TRBV2
cdr3_aa: CASSPGTVGYGYTF

j_call: TRBJ2-7
d_call: NA
cdr3_length: 14
v_call: TRBV7-9
cdr3_aa: CASSLGDGAGEQYF

j_call: TRBJ1-1
d_call: TRBD1
cdr3_length: 15
v_call: TRBV5-5
cdr3_aa: CASSFTIDRATEAFF

j_call: TRBJ2-1
d_call: TRBD2
cdr3_length: 16
v_call: TRBV27
cdr3_aa: CASSFWTSGDHNEQFF

j_call: TRBJ1-1
d_call: NA
cdr3_length: 14
v_call: TRBV25-1
cdr3_aa: CASSSLRGNTEAFF

j_call: TRBJ1-2
d_call: NA
cdr3_length: 13
v_call: TRBV5-4
cdr3_aa: CASSFQGNYGYTF

j_call: TRBJ1-2
d_call: TRBD1
cdr3_length: 12
v_call: TRBV30
cdr3_aa: CAWGTGQVGYTF

j_call: TRBJ2-1
d_call: TRBD2
cdr3_length: 14
v_call: TRBV4-1
cdr3_aa: CASSQVGGVNEQFF

j_call: TRBJ1-2
d_call: NA
cdr3_length: 14
v_call: TRBV5-6
cdr3_aa: CASSLISQITAYTF